Below, 21 T cell receptor beta chains from the same sample are listed, as sequenced in a study of T cells after yellow fever vaccination (dated by TCRdb to the late 2010s). In light of the paper, this sample's treatment or condition label describes: live attenuated yellow fever vaccine strain. Receptors were amplified or captured by 5' RACE. Instrument used: Illumina NovaSeq 6000. TCRdb trimmed the raw reads at Q25, called clones with MiXCR and kept productive beta chains. Rows are combined by CDR3 protein, so each entry shows the most common genes and DNA. The sample table lists 300,000 to 400,000 distinct CDR3 sequences, approximately 13% of them with a count of one. In total, the top ten clones hold more than 3% of the sample. The material sequenced was CD4+ T cells sorted from PBMCs, taken 15 days after the yellow fever booster vaccination. The source is a young man who received the YFV17D yellow fever vaccine.

CDR3 amino acids: CASSLVGSGSYNEQFF. DNA for the CDR3: TGTGCCAGCAGCTTGGTAGGCAGCGGATCCTACAATGAGCAGTTCTTC. The chain links TRBV5-6 to TRBJ2-1, with D perhaps TRBD2 (5 bases). The CDR3 totals 16 residues. Trimming took 0 bases from V and 1 from J, leaving 11 bases between them. Germline lookup yields CDR1 SGHDT and CDR2 YYEEEE.

The V call is TRBV6-5, the J call TRBJ2-1, with 11 bases matching TRBD2. Germline V lookup: CDR1 MNHEY, CDR2 SVGAGI. The CDR3 is 17 residues long. With V trimmed by 4 bases and J by 3 bases, 8 bases remained unmatched. CDR3 sequence reads: CASSLLGTSGSYNEQFF. For the CDR3, the DNA is TGTGCCAGCAGTTTACTCGGTACTAGCGGGAGCTACAATGAGCAGTTCTTC.

This clonotype has only a few counts. The chain recombines TRBV9 with TRBJ2-2, with 7 bases fitting TRBD2. The CDR3 has 16 residues. J gave up 3 bases and V 2 bases, and 7 bases lay outside the gene matches. Per the germline V gene, CDR1 is SGDLS and CDR2 is YYNGEE. The CDR3 DNA follows: TGTGCCAGCAGCGTTCGGTCTAGCGGATACACCGGGGAGCTGTTTTTT. Its protein is CASSVRSSGYTGELFF.

This clonotype was counted between two and nine times. The chain joins TRBV7-3 to TRBJ1-2, with a possible D match to TRBD1 (6 bases). Germline V gene data show CDR1 as SGHTA and CDR2 as FQGTGA. V lost 5 bases to trimming and J lost 1 base, with 14 bases between them. This CDR3 has 15 amino acids. CDR3 protein: CASSEGPGVNYGYTF. The CDR3 region has the DNA TGTGCCAGCAGCGAGGGCCCAGGGGTTAACTATGGCTACACCTTC.

This clonotype was seen many times. V usage is TRBV10-3 and J usage is TRBJ2-7, with a possible D match to TRBD1 (6 bases). V gave up 0 bases and J gave up 6 bases, with 6 bases separating them. CDR1 and CDR2 (germline): ENHRY, SYGVKD. The CDR3 extends over 12 amino acids. This chain's CDR3 is CAISESRGEQYV. The CDR3 region has the DNA TGTGCCATCAGTGAGTCCAGGGGCGAGCAGTACGTC.

This chain links TRBV6-5 with TRBJ1-5; D perhaps matches TRBD1 (6 bases). The CDR3 covers 16 residues. Looked up from germline, CDR1 is MNHEY and CDR2 is SVGAGI. The germline V and J ends were trimmed by 0 bases and 6 bases, with 15 bases remaining between them. The CDR3 DNA is TGTGCCAGCAGTTACTCGACGGGGGCATCACCTCAGCCCCAGCATTTT. As protein: CASSYSTGASPQPQHF.

The chain is built from TRBV2 and TRBJ1-3; 9 bases match TRBD1. The trim removed 6 bases at V and 0 bases at J, leaving 3 bases unmatched. The CDR3 covers 15 residues. CDR1 and CDR2 from the germline V gene are SNHLY and FYNNEI. Here the CDR3 reads CASSTDRGSGNTIYF. In DNA, the CDR3 is TGTGCCAGCAGCACGGACAGGGGCTCTGGAAACACCATATATTTT.

The chain carries TRBV29-1 and TRBJ2-7, with D tentatively TRBD1 (6 bases). This CDR3 region has 15 residues. Germline CDR1 SQVTM, CDR2 ANQGSEA. V was clipped by 4 bases and J by 0 bases, with 16 bases between them. CDR3 sequence reads: CSVVLTGGSSYEQYV. CDR3 in DNA: TGCAGCGTTGTACTGACAGGTGGGAGCTCCTACGAGCAGTACGTC.

This clonotype came up a few times. V usage is TRBV15 and J usage is TRBJ2-5; D perhaps matches TRBD2 (7 bases). The germline V gene has CDR1 LNHNV and CDR2 YYDKDF (reference sequence). The CDR3 runs to 14 residues. V was cut by 7 bases and J by 5 bases, with 17 bases left in between. The CDR3 DNA reads TGTGCCACCAACGAGGGGGGGAGTGCGGAGACCCAGTACTTC. Protein product: CATNEGGSAETQYF. Full variable domain (rest looked up from reference TRBV15 and TRBJ2-5): DAMVIQNPRYQVTQFGKPVTLSCSQTLNHNVMYWYQQKSSQAPKLLFHYYDKDFNNEADTPDNFQSRRPNTSFCFLDIRSPGLGDTAMYLCATNEGGSAETQYFGPGTRLLVL.

This clonotype appeared a few times. The gene calls are TRBV3-1 and TRBJ1-3; no clear D gene. Germline-derived CDR1 and CDR2 are LGHDT and YNNKEL (reference sequence). This CDR3 comprises 15 residues. Trimming removed 4 bases from V and 0 bases from J, with 10 bases in between. CDR3 protein: CASSLGPHSGNTIYF. In DNA, the CDR3 is TGTGCCAGCAGCCTCGGACCGCACTCTGGAAACACCATATATTTT.

This clonotype was picked up many times. The chain is built from TRBV4-2 and TRBJ2-2; D not certain. V lost 4 bases to trimming and J lost 0 bases, with 9 bases between them. Germline V lookup: CDR1 LGHNA, CDR2 YNFKEQ. CDR3 length: 15 residues. The CDR3 DNA sequence: TGTGCCAGCAGCCTTCGACACACGAACACCGGGGAGCTGTTTTTT. Translated, it gives CASSLRHTNTGELFF.

In this sample, this clonotype turned up a few times. For the CDR3, the DNA is TGTGCCAGCAGCTTGACAGGGAGCAAGGAAAAACTGTTTTTT. Its translation: CASSLTGSKEKLFF. This sequence joins TRBV7-2 and TRBJ1-4; TRBD1 agrees at 7 bases. J was trimmed by 8 bases and V by 3 bases; bases with no gene match: 6. CDR1 and CDR2 (germline): SGHTA, FQGNSA. This CDR3 region has 14 residues.

V gene TRBV7-9 combines with J gene TRBJ2-7; tentatively, D is TRBD2 (6 bases). CDR1 SEHNR and CDR2 FQNEAQ come from the germline V gene (reference sequence). The CDR3 totals 15 residues. V lost 6 bases and J 1 base, leaving 16 bases between the germline ends. The CDR3, as DNA: TGTGCCAGCAGTTTGGGGGACTCCCGGTCCTACGAGCAGTACGTC. It translates to CASSLGDSRSYEQYV.

The chain links TRBV6-5 to TRBJ2-1; D remains ambiguous. V was trimmed by 8 bases and J by 7 bases, leaving 15 bases between them. The germline gives CDR1 MNHEY, CDR2 SVGAGI. The CDR3 runs to 13 residues. CDR3 sequence reads: CASRPGLGNEQFF. DNA of the CDR3: TGTGCCAGCCGGCCAGGTCTGGGAAATGAGCAGTTCTTC.

This chain connects TRBV5-3 to TRBJ2-1; no clear D. TRBV5-3 counts as an open reading frame of uncertain function. The CDR3 length is 14 residues. V gave up 0 bases and J gave up 5 bases, with 9 bases separating them. The CDR3, as DNA: TGTGCCAGAAGCTTGGTCGGGCGCGACAATGAGCAGTTCTTC. Its protein product is CARSLVGRDNEQFF.

The table lists this clonotype with a few counts. The V call is TRBV20-1, the J call TRBJ1-2, with D perhaps matching TRBD1 (5 bases). The length of the CDR3 is 12 residues. In germline, CDR1 is DFQATT, CDR2 SNEGSKA (reference sequence). Trimming took 6 bases from V and 4 from J, leaving 12 bases between them. The CDR3 spells CSALQGGYGYTF. The DNA for the CDR3 is TGCAGTGCACTGCAGGGTGGCTATGGCTACACCTTC.

There are a few counts of this clonotype. The V gene is TRBV4-2, the J gene TRBJ1-1; D perhaps matches TRBD1 (6 bases). The germline V gene has CDR1 LGHNA and CDR2 YNFKEQ. Between the trimmed V and J ends, which lost 1 base and 1 base, there was a span of 13 bases. This CDR3 contains 16 residues. The chain's CDR3 is CASSQAWGPGNTEAFF. The CDR3 DNA reads as TGTGCCAGCAGCCAAGCCTGGGGGCCGGGGAACACTGAAGCTTTCTTT.

The chain is built from TRBV18 and TRBJ2-5; 10 positions match TRBD2. Germline CDR1 is KGHSH and CDR2 is LQKENI. V shed 6 bases, J shed 5 bases, and the junction held 9 bases outside the gene matches. This CDR3 comprises 15 residues. DNA of the CDR3: TGTGCCAGCTCCCCGAGGCTAGCGGGGGAGGAGACCCAGTACTTC. Its protein is CASSPRLAGEETQYF.

This chain joins TRBV10-3 and TRBJ1-1, with D hard to call. Germline V lookup: CDR1 ENHRY, CDR2 SYGVKD. V was cut by 6 bases and J by 5 bases, with 7 bases left in between. The CDR3 runs to 11 residues. The CDR3 coding sequence is TGTGCCATCAGGAGCGGGACTGAAGCTTTCTTT. It codes for CAIRSGTEAFF.

The chain links TRBV4-2 to TRBJ2-5; D is unclear. Germline lookup yields CDR1 LGHNA and CDR2 YNFKEQ. V lost 0 bases and J lost 5, with 13 bases in between. The CDR3 extends over 15 amino acids. CDR3 in amino acids: CASSQDPEFPETQYF. CDR3 nucleotide sequence: TGTGCCAGCAGCCAAGATCCGGAATTCCCCGAGACCCAGTACTTC.

The V gene is TRBV2, the J gene TRBJ2-1; 7 nucleotides agree with TRBD1. CDR3 length: 12 residues. The germline CDR1 and CDR2 sequences are SNHLY and FYNNEI. V was pared by 6 bases and J by 8 bases, with 4 bases of the junction left unmatched. DNA of the CDR3: TGTGCCAGCAGGCCCGACAGGGATGAGCAGTTCTTC. This sequence encodes CASRPDRDEQFF.